The 22 T cell receptor beta chains reported below all come from one sample, sequenced in a study of Graves' ophthalmopathy and Graves' hyperthyroidism. RNA transcripts were the template, and TCR beta CDR3 regions were amplified from them. RT-PCR was first run with HTBI primers, then multiplex PCR in a second round. TCRdb analysed the multiplex PCR reads with MiXCR anew, one entry per CDR3 protein. The repertoire holds over a million distinct CDR3 sequences, about 40% seen once, with over 8.5% in the top ten. Sequenced input: peripheral blood or thyroid tissue (not recorded which). The receptors derive from an adult man with Graves' hyperthyroidism.

Note on this clonotype: An end of the junction differs from the germline gene, which may be a read error. This chain links TRBV10-3 with TRBJ2-2, with D perhaps given as TRBD1 or TRBD2 (5 bases each). Germline CDR1 is ENHRY and CDR2 is SYGVKD. This CDR3 has 15 amino acids. The DNA for the CDR3 is TGTGCCATCAGTGAGAAAGGGGCGAACACCGGGGAGCTGTCTTGG. Protein: CAISEKGANTGELSW.

This clonotype was observed a few times. This may be a read error: a much more frequent sequence differs by one nucleotide. The CDR3 ends on some other residue instead of the conserved phenylalanine or tryptophan, so this is likely a read error. This chain uses TRBV3-1 with TRBJ2-5; the match to TRBD1 covers 10 bases. This CDR3 has 14 residues. Germline values: CDR1 LGHDT, CDR2 YNNKEL (reference sequence). CDR3 nucleotide sequence: TGCGCCAGCAGCCAAGGGACAGGGGCAGAGACCCAGTACTGC. Its protein is CASSQGTGAETQYC.

Note on this clonotype: The CDR3 does not close with the conserved phenylalanine or tryptophan, likely indicating a read error. It is unclear where the CDR3 begins or ends on the DNA, so no DNA is shown, and the CDR3 is as TCRdb lists it. V and J are TRBV10-3 and TRBJ1-6. 8 amino acids form the CDR3, both terminal residues included. Per the germline V gene, CDR1 is ENHRY and CDR2 is SYGVKD. The CDR3 sequence is CAISDWTS.

At least ten counts were recorded for this clonotype. V is TRBV6-2 or TRBV6-3 and J is TRBJ2-7; D is uncertain. Germline values: CDR1 MNHEY, CDR2 SVGEGT. V lost 7 bases, J lost 2 bases, and 12 bases lay in between. The CDR3 loop spans 13 amino acids. The CDR3 loop is CASITPRTYEQYF. CDR3 DNA: TGTGCCAGCATCACCCCCAGGACCTACGAGCAGTACTTC.

The sample holds many counts of this clonotype. This rearrangement joins TRBV4-1 to TRBJ2-7, with D perhaps matching TRBD1 or TRBD2 (5 bases each). The CDR3 contains 13 residues. Germline CDR1 is MGHRA and CDR2 is YSYEKL. V lost 2 bases and J 3 bases, leaving 8 bases between the germline ends. The CDR3 region has the DNA TGCGCCAGCAGCCAACCGGGACGCTACGAGCAGTACTTC. Translating gives CASSQPGRYEQYF.

The chain recombines TRBV7-9 with TRBJ2-7, with D maybe TRBD1 (6 bases). Trimming took off 8 bases at V and 3 bases at J, with 17 bases between the two ends. The CDR3 runs 14 residues. The V gene's germline CDR1 is SEHNR and CDR2 FQNEAQ (reference sequence). The CDR3, as DNA: TGTGCCAGCGGGGGACAAATCCCAAACTACGAGCAGTACTTC. Translating it yields CASGGQIPNYEQYF.

The table lists this clonotype with many counts. The genes are TRBV7-2 and TRBJ1-2; D perhaps matches TRBD1 (6 bases). Germline V gene sequence: CDR1 SGHTA, CDR2 FQGNSA. The CDR3 covers 15 residues. The germline V and J ends were trimmed by 2 bases and 3 bases, with 13 bases remaining between them. The DNA for the CDR3 is TGTGCCAGCAGCTTAAGCTGGGGGGCGGACTATGGCTACACCTTC. This sequence encodes CASSLSWGADYGYTF. Together with reference TRBV7-2 and TRBJ1-2, the CDR3 gives the full variable domain: GAGVSQSPSNKVTEKGKDVELRCDPISGHTALYWYRQSLGQGLEFLIYFQGNSAPDKSGLPSDRFSAERTGGSVSTLTIQRTQQEDSAVYLCASSLSWGADYGYTFGSGTRLTVV.

With regard to this clonotype: No DNA is shown, since the ends of the CDR3 on it are uncertain; the CDR3 is the one TCRdb lists. The chain carries TRBV25-1 and TRBJ1-6; TRBD1 is the table's D call, not checked against the DNA. The CDR3 spans 21 residues, counting both ends. Germline CDR1 MGHDK, CDR2 SYGVNS. CDR3 loop: CASSFYICSASEGQYNSPLHF.

Comments on this clonotype: The junction differs from germline at one of its ends, possibly a read error. This chain connects TRBV29-1 to TRBJ2-7; TRBD2 is a possible D gene (6 bases). The CDR3 runs to 15 residues. Germline V gene lookup returns CDR1 SQVTM and CDR2 ANQGSEA. CDR3 bases: TGTGCCTGGGGGACGTGGGGGGAGGCCACCTACGAGCAGTACTTC. Its protein product is CAWGTWGEATYEQYF.

This clonotype has more than one count but fewer than ten. V gene TRBV3-1 combines with J gene TRBJ1-3; no firm D call. Trimming cost V 1 base and J 6 bases, with 4 bases left between them. This CDR3 has 12 amino acids. Germline V gene lookup returns CDR1 LGHDT and CDR2 YNNKEL (reference sequence). CDR3 in DNA: TGTGCCAGCAGCCAAGGTCCAAACACCATATATTTT. Residues: CASSQGPNTIYF.

This clonotype has a count of ten or more. The chain couples TRBV5-5 to TRBJ2-5, with unresolved D. V was cut by 4 bases and J by 2 bases, with 6 bases left in between. From germline, CDR1 is SGHKS and CDR2 YYEKEE (reference sequence). This CDR3 is 12 amino acids long. CDR3 coding DNA: TGTGCCAGCAGCGGGATACAAGAGACCCAGTACTTC. Translation gives CASSGIQETQYF.

The rearrangement uses TRBV7-4 and TRBJ1-6; 8 bases match TRBD1. The germline CDR1 and CDR2 sequences are SGHVT and SQSDAQ. This CDR3 comprises 15 residues. The ends lost 3 bases at V and 11 bases at J; junction bases unmatched: 9. The CDR3 spells CASSFGTGDNPPLHF. CDR3 bases: TGTGCCAGCAGCTTTGGGACAGGAGACAATCCACCCCTCCACTTT.

Many counts were recorded for this clonotype. The V and J genes are TRBV14 and TRBJ2-7; 9 nucleotides agree with TRBD2. The germline CDR1 and CDR2 sequences are SGHDN and FVKESK. V shed 4 bases, J shed 2 bases, and the junction held 9 bases outside the gene matches. The CDR3 runs to 16 residues. CDR3 in amino acids: CASSRRGGLATYEQYF. The CDR3 bases are TGTGCCAGCAGCCGGAGAGGGGGACTAGCTACCTACGAGCAGTACTTC.

This clonotype was recorded many times. The rearrangement joins TRBV7-2 to TRBJ2-7, with D maybe TRBD2 (5 bases). V lost 1 base and J 0 bases, leaving 16 bases between the germline ends. Germline V gene lookup returns CDR1 SGHTA and CDR2 FQGNSA. The CDR3 is 17 amino acids. Here the CDR3 reads CASSLDPISGSSYEQYF. For the CDR3, the DNA is TGTGCCAGCAGCTTAGATCCGATCAGCGGCAGCTCCTACGAGCAGTACTTC.

This chain uses TRBV5-1 with TRBJ1-2; TRBD1 matches 8 bases. This CDR3 contains 12 residues. Germline trimming cut 5 bases from V and 12 bases from J; bases unmatched to any gene: 9. Germline CDR1 SGHRS, CDR2 YFSETQ. Here the CDR3 DNA reads TGCGCCAGCAGATTAGACAGGGGTTTAGACACCTTC. Translated, it gives CASRLDRGLDTF.

This clonotype was seen many times. The rearrangement joins TRBV11-2 to TRBJ1-5; no reliable D call. CDR1 SGHAT and CDR2 FQNNGV come from the germline V gene. The V end lost 5 bases, the J end lost 5 bases, and 13 bases lay between the germline ends. The CDR3 has 14 amino acids. The CDR3 sequence: CASSLNSVHQPQHF. The CDR3 DNA reads as TGTGCCAGCAGCCTCAACAGTGTTCATCAGCCCCAGCATTTT.

This clonotype was counted many times. This chain links TRBV29-1 with TRBJ1-1, with D unresolved. CDR1 is SQVTM, CDR2 ANQGSEA, per germline. Trimming shortened V by 2 bases and J by 1 base, and 11 bases separated the two germline ends. The CDR3 runs to 14 residues. The CDR3 nucleotides read TGCAGCGTTGAATATGGTCACAAGAACACTGAAGCTTTCTTT. It specifies CSVEYGHKNTEAFF.

This clonotype turned up a few times. The junction differs from germline at one of its ends, possibly a read error. J is TRBJ2-5 and V is TRBV11-2; 7 bases are shared with TRBD1. The length of the CDR3 is 16 residues. Germline CDR1 SGHAT, CDR2 FQNNGV. The DNA for the CDR3 is TGTGCCAGCAGCCCCGAGGCCGGGACAGCCCAAGAGGCCCAGTACTTC. This codes for CASSPEAGTAQEAQYF. The entire variable domain, with the rest obtained from reference TRBV11-2 and TRBJ2-5, is as follows: EAGVAQSPRYKIIEKRQSVAFWCNPISGHATLYWYQQILGQGPKLLIQFQNNGVVDDSQLPKDRFSAERLKGVDSTLKIQPAKLEDSAVYLCASSPEAGTAQEAQYFGPGTRLLVL.

On this clonotype itself: A much larger clone sits a single nucleotide away, making a read error possible. The chain joins TRBV20-1 to TRBJ1-5, with 8 bases lining up with TRBD1. CDR3 length: 15 residues. Losses at the gene ends were 5 bases for V and 6 bases for J; bases not matched to a gene: 12. Germline CDR1 is DFQATT and CDR2 is SNEGSKA (reference sequence). CDR3 nucleotides: TGCAGTGCTGGAATCCCGACAGGGGAAAGTCAGCCCCAGCATTTT. Protein product: CSAGIPTGESQPQHF.

This clonotype showed up many times. The V call is TRBV12-3 or TRBV12-4, the J call TRBJ1-2; D gene ambiguous. This CDR3 is built from 14 residues. V was shortened by 7 bases and J by 5 bases, with 17 bases between the two germline ends. DNA of the CDR3: TGTGCCAGCACCTATGAAGGGAGAGCGTATGGCTACACCTTC. Its translation: CASTYEGRAYGYTF.

Note on this clonotype: Since the CDR3 does not end with the conserved phenylalanine or tryptophan, this likely comes from a read error. The limits of the CDR3 on the DNA are not certain, so only TCRdb's listed CDR3 is given. The chain links TRBV10-3 to TRBJ2-5; the table names TRBD1, a call not compared with the DNA. The CDR3 numbers 10 amino acids, ends counted. CDR1 is ENHRY, CDR2 SYGVKD, per germline. The CDR3 region is CAISDQDRTG.

This clonotype has at least ten counts. The V call is TRBV19, the J call TRBJ2-5, with D possibly matching TRBD1 (6 bases). Germline CDR1 and CDR2: LNHDA and SQIVND (reference sequence). This CDR3 has 13 amino acids. Trimming pared 4 bases from V and 4 bases from J, leaving 10 bases between. The CDR3 region has the DNA TGTGCCAGTAGTAAATCCAGGGGAGAGACCCAGTACTTC. Amino acid sequence: CASSKSRGETQYF. Combining the CDR3 with reference TRBV19 and TRBJ2-5 gives the whole variable domain DGGITQSPKYLFRKEGQNVTLSCEQNLNHDAMYWYRQDPGQGLRLIYYSQIVNDFQKGDIAEGYSVSREKKESFPLTVTSAQKNPTAFYLCASSKSRGETQYFGPGTRLLVL.